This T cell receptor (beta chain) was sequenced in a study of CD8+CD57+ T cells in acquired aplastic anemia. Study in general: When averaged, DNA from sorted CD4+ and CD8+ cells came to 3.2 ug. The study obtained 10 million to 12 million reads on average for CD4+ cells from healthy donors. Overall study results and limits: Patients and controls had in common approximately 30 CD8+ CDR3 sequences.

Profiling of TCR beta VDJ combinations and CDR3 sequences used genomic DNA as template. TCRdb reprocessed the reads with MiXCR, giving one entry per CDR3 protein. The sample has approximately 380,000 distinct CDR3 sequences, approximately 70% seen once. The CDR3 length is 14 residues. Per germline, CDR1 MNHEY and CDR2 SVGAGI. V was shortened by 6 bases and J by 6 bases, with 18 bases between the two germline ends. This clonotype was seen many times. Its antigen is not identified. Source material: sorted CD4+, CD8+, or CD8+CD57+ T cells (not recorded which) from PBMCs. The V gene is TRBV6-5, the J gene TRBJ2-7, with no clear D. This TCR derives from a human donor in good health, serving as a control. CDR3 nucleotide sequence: TGTGCCAGCAGAGTGCGTCCAGCAGCGACCGAGCAGTACTTC. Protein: CASRVRPAATEQYF.